This TCR beta chain was observed in a study of T cells after yellow fever vaccination. Study details: In the case of low-cell-number fractions, SMART-Seq v4 Ultra Low Input was used for preparation. Study-wide findings and caveats: In post-booster samples, most primary-vaccination clones reappeared (just under 97% CD4, 70% to 90% CD8). Secondary responses were weaker yet peaked faster, day 5 versus 15.

Many counts were recorded for this clonotype. Its matching antigen is unknown. The 5'RACE template-switching step produced TCR cDNA and added a universal primer site and UMIs. TCRdb itself ran the 5' RACE reads through MiXCR, one entry per CDR3 protein. The table lists about 75,000 distinct CDR3 sequences, more than 5.5% of them singletons. Per the germline V gene, CDR1 is SGHTA and CDR2 is FQGTGA. The CDR3 has 14 amino acids. V shed 2 bases and J shed 3 bases, with 9 bases lying between them. Sequencing was performed on CD8+ T cells sorted from PBMCs, taken 9 to 11 days after the first yellow fever vaccination. This rearrangement joins TRBV7-3 to TRBJ2-3; D remains unclear. This receptor was obtained from a man between 18 and 29 years old who received the YFV17D yellow fever vaccine. CDR3: CASSLWAVTDTQYF. Here the CDR3 DNA reads TGTGCCAGCAGCTTATGGGCAGTTACAGATACGCAGTATTTT.